The T cell receptor (beta chain) described here comes from a study of metastatic and nonmetastatic thyroid tumors. Across the whole study: Peripheral blood and tumor or nodule samples from malignant and benign thyroid patients were compared.

Study conclusions and caveats: A significant increase in TCR beta diversity was reportedly seen in malignant thyroid tumors relative to benign nodules, in blood and tumor.

This CDR3 is 14 amino acids long. CDR1 is SGHDT and CDR2 is YYEEEE in the germline V gene. V was clipped by 1 base and J by 0 bases, with 6 bases between them. Before thyroid surgery, none of the patients had received any treatment. In the original workflow: Clinicopathological groups differed in CDR3, with these differences serving to build a distant-metastasis classifier for papillary thyroid cancer. TCRdb re-called clones via MiXCR from the PCR reads. None of the V and J calls come from the authors' own analysis; TCRdb made them. The data contain 30,000 to 35,000 clones, 35% to 45% of them seen just once; the ten biggest clones take up roughly 23%. This clone has ten or more counts. Antigen specificity is unknown.

The chain recombines TRBV5-6 with TRBJ2-3; D gene ambiguous. The sample taken for sequencing was tumor tissue. This receptor was taken from a female donor with papillary thyroid cancer or a benign thyroid nodule (not recorded which). Some clones in this sample may be carry-over from other donors' samples. CDR3 DNA sequence: TGTGCCAGCAGCTTGCCTACTAGCACAGATACGCAGTATTTT. Translating it yields CASSLPTSTDTQYF. The whole variable domain, filled in from reference TRBV5-6 and TRBJ2-3, reads DAGVTQSPTHLIKTRGQQVTLRCSPKSGHDTVSWYQQALGQGPQFIFQYYEEEERQRGNFPDRFSGHQFPNYSSELNVNALLLGDSALYLCASSLPTSTDTQYFGPGTRLTVL.